This TCR beta chain was identified during a study of blood T cell repertoires in COVID-19. Study-wide background: T cells, B-cell-depleted T cells, or PBMCs provided the cDNA or gDNA that served as material.

Profiling relied on immunoSEQ multiplex PCR, and the TCRdb table lists in-frame clones only, not all of them. Counted here are about 140,000 clones, around 84% occurring once; the ten biggest clones make up roughly 5.4%. With 4 bases removed from V and 1 base from J, the gap between germline ends came to 4 bases. The length of the CDR3 is 12 residues. The sequencing input was peripheral blood. The chain joins TRBV12-3 or TRBV12-4 to TRBJ1-1; no clear D gene. This clonotype was obtained from a human donor in a cohort sampled during active COVID-19. As DNA, the CDR3 is TGTGCCAGCAGTTCGTCGAACACTGAAGCTTTCTTT. Its translation is CASSSSNTEAFF.